These 28 T cell receptor beta chains originate from one sample sequenced in a study of somatic mutations in cytotoxic T cells in rheumatoid arthritis. Sequenced by immunoSEQ multiplex PCR; TCRdb stores in-frame clones only, minus some. Seen here are roughly 16,000 clones, around 80% observed once, and the top ten hold about a sixth. The specimen was CD8+ T cells sorted from blood. Source of these receptors: a woman aged 45-65 years with rheumatoid arthritis.

In this sample, this clone turned up once. The chain combines TRBV5-4 with TRBJ1-2; D perhaps matches TRBD1 (6 bases). V dropped 0 bases and J dropped 5 bases, with 17 bases sitting between them. This CDR3 region has 16 residues. CDR1 and CDR2 (germline): SGHNT, YYREEE (reference sequence). CDR3 coding DNA: TGTGCCAGCAGCTTGGCGTTTAGAGGGGGAGAGTATGGCTACACCTTC. Its protein is CASSLAFRGGEYGYTF.

The rearrangement uses TRBV29-1 and TRBJ2-1; TRBD1 agrees at 9 bases. Germline-derived CDR1 and CDR2 are SQVTM and ANQGSEA. The V gene end was trimmed by 7 bases and the J gene end by 14 bases; junction bases not matched to a gene: 9. This CDR3 region has 11 residues. The CDR3 DNA is TGCAGCGCCGCACTTGGGGACAGGGAGTTCTTC. Encoded protein: CSAALGDREFF.

The rearrangement uses TRBV27 and TRBJ2-7; 7 nucleotides align to TRBD1. Losses at the gene ends were 7 bases for V and 0 bases for J; bases not matched to a gene: 3. Germline V CDR1 and CDR2: MNHEY, SMNVEV (reference sequence). This CDR3 is 13 amino acids long. DNA of the CDR3: TGTGCCAGCACAGGGGGTGGCTCCTACGAGCAGTACTTC. Translated: CASTGGGSYEQYF.

This chain uses TRBV5-1 with TRBJ2-3, with TRBD1 as a possible D gene (5 bases). The germline V and J ends were trimmed by 0 bases and 4 bases, with 9 bases remaining between them. Germline V gene sequence: CDR1 SGHRS, CDR2 YFSETQ. The CDR3 has 14 residues. The CDR3 region has the DNA TGCGCCAGCAGCTTGGGACAGATACCAGATACGCAGTATTTT. It specifies CASSLGQIPDTQYF.

V and J are TRBV29-1 and TRBJ2-7; possibly TRBD1 or TRBD2 for D (5 bases each). There are 11 residues in the CDR3. The V end lost 5 bases, the J end lost 3 bases, and 8 bases lay between the germline ends. The germline V gene has CDR1 SQVTM and CDR2 ANQGSEA. The CDR3 nucleotides read TGCAGCGTTTGGGACGGCTACGAGCAGTACTTC. Translating gives CSVWDGYEQYF.

The chain joins TRBV6-1 to TRBJ2-3; no firm D call. The CDR3 is 15 residues long. Germline V lookup: CDR1 MNHNS, CDR2 SASEGT. V was shortened by 1 base and J by 1 base, with 9 bases between the two germline ends. The CDR3: CASSEGLAGTDTQYF. The CDR3 DNA sequence: TGTGCCAGCAGTGAAGGTCTCGCGGGCACAGATACGCAGTATTTT.

V is TRBV5-1 and J is TRBJ2-7; D may be TRBD1 or TRBD2 (5 bases each). The CDR3 has 15 amino acids. Trimming took off 0 bases at V and 4 bases at J, with 14 bases between the two ends. Germline V gene data show CDR1 as SGHRS and CDR2 as YFSETQ. The CDR3 region is CASSLGATGLYEQYF. The DNA for the CDR3 is TGCGCCAGCAGCTTGGGGGCCACGGGGCTATACGAGCAGTACTTC.

The chain uses TRBV29-1 and TRBJ1-2; D gene uncertain. The CDR3 has 14 amino acids. Looked up from germline, CDR1 is SQVTM and CDR2 is ANQGSEA. Trimming took off 7 bases at V and 8 bases at J, with 23 bases between the two ends. CDR3 residues: CSALPTLPDEGYTF. CDR3 nucleotides: TGCAGCGCACTTCCCACCCTGCCGGACGAGGGCTACACCTTC. The complete variable domain, with remaining parts taken from reference TRBV29-1 and TRBJ1-2, reads SAVISQKPSRDICQRGTSLTIQCQVDSQVTMMFWYRQQPGQSLTLIATANQGSEATYESGFVIDKFPISRPNLTFSTLTVSNMSPEDSSIYLCSALPTLPDEGYTFGSGTRLTVV.

The rearrangement uses TRBV6-5 and TRBJ1-3; 7 bases match TRBD1. The CDR3 spans 14 residues. Germline CDR1 and CDR2: MNHEY and SVGAGI. V lost 4 bases to trimming and J lost 8 bases; unmatched junction nucleotides: 8. Here the CDR3 DNA reads TGTGCCAGCAGTTCCCGACAGGGTCCAGACACCATATATTTT. Its protein product is CASSSRQGPDTIYF.

The CDR3 loop is CASSPTGLGTEAFF. CDR3 bases: TGTGCCAGCAGCCCGACAGGGCTGGGCACTGAAGCTTTCTTT. V gene TRBV13 combines with J gene TRBJ1-1; 7 bases match TRBD1. The ends lost 5 bases at V and 4 bases at J; junction bases unmatched: 7. CDR1 is PRHDT and CDR2 is FYEKMQ in the germline V gene (reference sequence). The CDR3 loop spans 14 amino acids.

DNA of the CDR3: TGTGCCAGCAGCCAAGGTGTGGGGGGATGGGACACTGAAGCTTTCTTT. Translated, it gives CASSQGVGGWDTEAFF. V is TRBV14 and J is TRBJ1-1; possibly TRBD1 for D (5 bases). Germline V gene lookup returns CDR1 SGHDN and CDR2 FVKESK. Trimming pared 1 base from V and 3 bases from J, leaving 15 bases between. The length of the CDR3 is 16 residues. Using reference TRBV14 and TRBJ1-1 for the parts outside the CDR3, the full variable domain is EAGVTQFPSHSVIEKGQTVTLRCDPISGHDNLYWYRRVMGKEIKFLLHFVKESKQDESGMPNNRFLAERTGGTYSTLKVQPAELEDSGVYFCASSQGVGGWDTEAFFGQGTRLTVV.

The rearrangement uses TRBV7-9 and TRBJ2-4, with D perhaps TRBD1 (5 bases). CDR3 size: 15 residues. Looked up from germline, CDR1 is SEHNR and CDR2 is FQNEAQ (reference sequence). V was trimmed by 5 bases and J by 4 bases, leaving 15 bases between them. This chain's CDR3 is CASSDGHNTKNIQYF. The CDR3 nucleotides read TGTGCCAGCAGCGACGGACACAACACTAAAAACATTCAGTACTTC.

V usage is TRBV4-3 and J usage is TRBJ2-1, with D perhaps TRBD2 (6 bases). The germline V gene encodes CDR1 LGHNA and CDR2 YSLEER. The V gene lost 1 base and the J gene lost 6 bases, with 19 bases spanning the gap. CDR3 length: 17 amino acids. As DNA, the CDR3 is TGCGCCAGCAGCCAAGCAAGCTTTGGCGGGATGGGCAATGAGCAGTTCTTC. It translates to CASSQASFGGMGNEQFF.

The chain employs TRBV14 and TRBJ2-5; 7 positions agree with TRBD1. CDR1 and CDR2 (germline): SGHDN, FVKESK. V lost 1 base to trimming and J lost 5 bases; unmatched junction nucleotides: 7. The CDR3 is made up of 15 amino acids. The CDR3 loop reads CASSQGQGLWETQYF. As DNA, the CDR3 is TGTGCCAGCAGCCAAGGACAGGGCTTATGGGAGACCCAGTACTTC.

CDR3 nucleotide sequence: TGTGCCAGCAGCTTAGTGCCGAACACTGAAGCTTTCTTT. Translating it yields CASSLVPNTEAFF. The chain couples TRBV11-2 to TRBJ1-1; D call uncertain. CDR3 length: 13 residues. The germline V gene has CDR1 SGHAT and CDR2 FQNNGV. Between the trimmed V and J ends, which lost 1 base and 1 base, there was a span of 4 bases. Together with reference TRBV11-2 and TRBJ1-1, the CDR3 gives the full variable domain: EAGVAQSPRYKIIEKRQSVAFWCNPISGHATLYWYQQILGQGPKLLIQFQNNGVVDDSQLPKDRFSAERLKGVDSTLKIQPAKLEDSAVYLCASSLVPNTEAFFGQGTRLTVV.

The chain is built from TRBV30 and TRBJ2-1; D perhaps matches TRBD2 (5 bases). Germline V gene lookup returns CDR1 GTSNPN and CDR2 SVGIG (reference sequence). Deletions cut 0 bases from V and 6 bases from J, with 6 bases between. The CDR3 has 12 amino acids. CDR3: CAWSVRGNEQFF. CDR3 coding DNA: TGTGCCTGGAGTGTACGGGGCAATGAGCAGTTCTTC.

This clone was observed a single time. The chain joins TRBV28 to TRBJ2-7; 9 bases are shared with TRBD1. CDR1 MDHEN and CDR2 SYDVKM come from the germline V gene. This CDR3 has 14 amino acids. V lost 4 bases, J lost 0 bases, and 1 base stayed unmatched. The CDR3 loop is CASSYRGRSYEQYF. For the CDR3, the DNA is TGTGCCAGCAGTTACAGGGGGCGCTCCTACGAGCAGTACTTC.

The chain carries TRBV6-5 and TRBJ2-1, with D maybe TRBD2 (6 bases). CDR1 is MNHEY and CDR2 is SVGAGI in the germline V gene. V was cut by 4 bases and J by 1 base, with 14 bases left in between. CDR3 length: 16 residues. This CDR3 is CASSSGKLASYNEQFF. Here the CDR3 DNA reads TGTGCCAGCAGTTCGGGGAAACTAGCTTCCTACAATGAGCAGTTCTTC.

This clone is a singleton in its sample. The V gene is TRBV11-2, the J gene TRBJ2-1; unclear D gene. From germline, CDR1 is SGHAT and CDR2 FQNNGV. This CDR3 is built from 13 residues. The V and J ends lost 0 bases and 6 bases respectively, with 6 bases between them. CDR3 bases: TGTGCCAGCAGCTTAGATATGCGCAATGAGCAGTTCTTC. Translation gives CASSLDMRNEQFF.

This clone was found once. The gene calls are TRBV12-5 and TRBJ2-5; no clear D. Germline V gene sequence: CDR1 LGHNT, CDR2 FRNRAP. The CDR3 length is 13 residues. V lost 5 bases and J 0 bases, leaving 7 bases between the germline ends. The CDR3 here is CASGAPYQETQYF. The CDR3, as DNA: TGTGCTAGTGGTGCACCGTACCAAGAGACCCAGTACTTC. The variable domain in full, completed from reference TRBV12-5 and TRBJ2-5, reads DARVTQTPRHKVTEMGQEVTMRCQPILGHNTVFWYRQTMMQGLELLAYFRNRAPLDDSGMPKDRFSAEMPDATLATLKIQPSEPRDSAVYFCASGAPYQETQYFGPGTRLLVL.

The chain uses TRBV28 and TRBJ2-5; 8 bases line up with TRBD1. The length of the CDR3 is 15 residues. In germline, CDR1 is MDHEN, CDR2 SYDVKM. V shed 3 bases and J 1 base; nucleotides not matched to a gene: 4. CDR3 bases: TGTGCCAGCAGTTTGGACAGGGACGGCCAAGAGACCCAGTACTTC. Amino acids: CASSLDRDGQETQYF.

This chain connects TRBV6-5 to TRBJ1-1; D remains ambiguous. CDR3 length equals 15 residues. CDR1 is MNHEY and CDR2 is SVGAGI in the germline V gene. Trimming pared 0 bases from V and 4 bases from J, leaving 12 bases between. Here the CDR3 reads CASSYSKVFSTEAFF. The CDR3 DNA follows: TGTGCCAGCAGTTACTCGAAAGTCTTTAGCACTGAAGCTTTCTTT.

The count of this clone is one. The V and J genes are TRBV27 and TRBJ2-7; perhaps D is TRBD1 or TRBD2 (6 bases each). The germline V gene has CDR1 MNHEY and CDR2 SMNVEV (reference sequence). CDR3 length: 14 residues. Trimming took off 9 bases at V and 6 bases at J, with 21 bases between the two ends. The CDR3 DNA reads TGTGCCAGTAGTAGGGGGGCCAGACTTTCCGAGCAGTACTTC. It yields the protein CASSRGARLSEQYF.

The CDR3 sequence is CASSPLGTSGGDLSYEQYF. The CDR3 DNA follows: TGTGCCAGCAGTCCACTCGGGACTAGCGGAGGAGATCTTTCCTACGAGCAGTACTTC. This sequence joins TRBV27 and TRBJ2-7, with TRBD2 matching 11 bases. V lost 5 bases and J lost 1; bases outside the gene matches: 16. This CDR3 has 19 residues. In germline, CDR1 is MNHEY, CDR2 SMNVEV (reference sequence).

The genes are TRBV7-6 and TRBJ2-2; 7 nucleotides agree with TRBD1. V lost 5 bases, J lost 2 bases, and 5 bases stayed unmatched. Germline-derived CDR1 and CDR2 are SGHVS and FNYEAQ. The CDR3 consists of 15 residues. In DNA, the CDR3 is TGTGCCAGCAGCATCGGGACAGCTAACACCGGGGAGCTGTTTTTT. Translating gives CASSIGTANTGELFF.

This clone came up once. The chain recombines TRBV28 with TRBJ2-6; TRBD1 is a possible D gene (5 bases). V lost 4 bases and J 1 base, leaving 8 bases between the germline ends. The CDR3 is 15 residues long. Per the germline V gene, CDR1 is MDHEN and CDR2 is SYDVKM. Here the CDR3 DNA reads TGTGCCAGCAGTTCCACAGGTTCTGGGGCCAACGTCCTGACTTTC. Translating it yields CASSSTGSGANVLTF.

The chain has TRBV11-2 and TRBJ2-1; 8 bases line up with TRBD1. The CDR3 is 13 residues long. The V gene's germline CDR1 is SGHAT and CDR2 FQNNGV. Losses at the gene ends were 4 bases for V and 10 bases for J; bases not matched to a gene: 6. The CDR3 region has the DNA TGTGCCAGCAGCTCAGGGACAGGCGGGGAGCAGTTCTTC. Protein: CASSSGTGGEQFF.

CDR3 sequence (DNA): TGCGCCAGCAGTGAGTCAAACAGTGAGGGCTATGGCTACACCTTC. This encodes CASSESNSEGYGYTF. The genes are TRBV10-2 and TRBJ1-2, with D unresolved. The CDR3 spans 15 residues. Germline V CDR1 and CDR2: WSHSY, SAAADI. V gave up 0 bases and J gave up 4 bases, with 12 bases separating them.